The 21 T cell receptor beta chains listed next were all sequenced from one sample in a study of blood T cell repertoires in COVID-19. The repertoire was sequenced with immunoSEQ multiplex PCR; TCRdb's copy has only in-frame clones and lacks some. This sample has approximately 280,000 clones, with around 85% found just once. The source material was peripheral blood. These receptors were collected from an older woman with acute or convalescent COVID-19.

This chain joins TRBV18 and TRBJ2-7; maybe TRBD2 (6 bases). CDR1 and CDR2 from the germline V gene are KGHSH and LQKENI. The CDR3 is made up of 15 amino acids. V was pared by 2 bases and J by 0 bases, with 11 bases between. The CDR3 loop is CASSPGTRSSYEQYF. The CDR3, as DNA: TGTGCCAGCTCACCAGGGACTCGTAGCTCCTACGAGCAGTACTTC.

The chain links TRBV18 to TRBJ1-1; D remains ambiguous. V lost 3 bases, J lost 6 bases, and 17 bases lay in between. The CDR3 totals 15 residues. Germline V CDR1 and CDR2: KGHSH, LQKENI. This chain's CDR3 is CASSPKLAEVAEAFF. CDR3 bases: TGTGCCAGCTCACCTAAACTGGCAGAGGTCGCTGAAGCTTTCTTT.

CDR3 nucleotide sequence: TGTGCCAGCTCACCTTCCGTCGCAGGGGGCAATGAGCAGTTCTTC. It translates to CASSPSVAGGNEQFF. This rearrangement joins TRBV18 to TRBJ2-1; 7 nucleotides agree with TRBD1. Germline V lookup: CDR1 KGHSH, CDR2 LQKENI. The CDR3 runs to 15 residues. The V gene end was trimmed by 3 bases and the J gene end by 6 bases; junction bases not matched to a gene: 8.

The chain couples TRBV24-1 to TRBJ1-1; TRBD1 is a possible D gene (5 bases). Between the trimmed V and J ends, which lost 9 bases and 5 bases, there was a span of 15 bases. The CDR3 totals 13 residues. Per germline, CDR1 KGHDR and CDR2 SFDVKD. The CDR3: CATRGRGRTEAFF. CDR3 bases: TGTGCCACCCGAGGACGGGGGAGGACTGAAGCTTTCTTT.

The CDR3 DNA is TGTGCCAGCAGCCAATATACAGGGTCGGTGAATGAAAAACTGTTTTTT. Its protein is CASSQYTGSVNEKLFF. The V gene is TRBV2, the J gene TRBJ1-4; D may be TRBD1 (6 bases). The CDR3 is 16 amino acids. CDR1 SNHLY and CDR2 FYNNEI come from the germline V gene. V dropped 6 bases and J dropped 5 bases, with 19 bases sitting between them.

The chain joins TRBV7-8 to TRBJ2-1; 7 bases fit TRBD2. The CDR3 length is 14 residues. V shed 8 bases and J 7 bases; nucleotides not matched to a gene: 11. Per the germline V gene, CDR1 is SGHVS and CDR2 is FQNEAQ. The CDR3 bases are TGTGCCAGCTCCCCAATGGGGGGGTTTAATGAGCAGTTCTTC. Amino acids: CASSPMGGFNEQFF.

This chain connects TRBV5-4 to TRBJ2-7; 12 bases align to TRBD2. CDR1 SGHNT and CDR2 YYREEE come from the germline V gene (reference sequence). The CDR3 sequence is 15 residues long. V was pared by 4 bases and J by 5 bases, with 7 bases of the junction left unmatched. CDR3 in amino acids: CASSQLAGGLDEQYF. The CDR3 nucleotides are TGTGCCAGCAGCCAACTAGCGGGGGGACTCGACGAGCAGTACTTC.

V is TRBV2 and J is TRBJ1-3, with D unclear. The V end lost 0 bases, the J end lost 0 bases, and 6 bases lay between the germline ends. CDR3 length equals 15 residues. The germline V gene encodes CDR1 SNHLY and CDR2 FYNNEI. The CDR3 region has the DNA TGTGCCAGCAGTGAAGCTAAGCTCTCTGGAAACACCATATATTTT. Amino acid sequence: CASSEAKLSGNTIYF.

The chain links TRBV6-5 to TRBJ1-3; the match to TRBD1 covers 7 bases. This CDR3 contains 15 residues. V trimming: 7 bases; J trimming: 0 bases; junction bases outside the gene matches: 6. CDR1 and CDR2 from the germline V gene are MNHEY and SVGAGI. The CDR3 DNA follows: TGTGCCAGCACCTCGGGACAGATCTCTGGAAACACCATATATTTT. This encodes CASTSGQISGNTIYF.

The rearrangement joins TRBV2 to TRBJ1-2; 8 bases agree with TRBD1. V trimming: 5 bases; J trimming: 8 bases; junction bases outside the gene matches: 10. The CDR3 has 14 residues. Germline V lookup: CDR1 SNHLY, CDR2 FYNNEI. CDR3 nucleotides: TGTGCCAGCAGTTACGGACAGGGCGGTTTCGGCTACACCTTC. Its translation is CASSYGQGGFGYTF.

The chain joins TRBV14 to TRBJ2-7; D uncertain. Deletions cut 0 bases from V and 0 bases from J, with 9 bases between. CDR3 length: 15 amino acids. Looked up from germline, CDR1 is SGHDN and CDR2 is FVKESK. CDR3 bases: TGTGCCAGCAGCCAAGAAAAATACGGCTCCTACGAGCAGTACTTC. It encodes CASSQEKYGSYEQYF. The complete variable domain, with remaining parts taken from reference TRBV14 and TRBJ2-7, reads EAGVTQFPSHSVIEKGQTVTLRCDPISGHDNLYWYRRVMGKEIKFLLHFVKESKQDESGMPNNRFLAERTGGTYSTLKVQPAELEDSGVYFCASSQEKYGSYEQYFGPGTRLTVT.

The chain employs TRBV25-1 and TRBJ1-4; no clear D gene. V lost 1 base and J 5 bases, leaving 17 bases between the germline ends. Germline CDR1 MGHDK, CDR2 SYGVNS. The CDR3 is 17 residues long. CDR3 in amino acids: CASSESGKRAPNEKLFF. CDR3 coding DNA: TGTGCCAGCAGTGAATCCGGTAAGAGGGCTCCGAATGAAAAACTGTTTTTT.

CDR3 sequence (DNA): TGTGCCAGTACTCTGTATTCGACAGGGGTTTTAGCTGAAGCTTTCTTT. It specifies CASTLYSTGVLAEAFF. V gene TRBV19 combines with J gene TRBJ1-1, with TRBD1 identical over 8 bases. CDR3 length equals 16 residues. Germline-derived CDR1 and CDR2 are LNHDA and SQIVND (reference sequence). The trim removed 7 bases at V and 6 bases at J, leaving 16 bases unmatched. Full variable domain (remainder filled in from reference TRBV19 and TRBJ1-1): DGGITQSPKYLFRKEGQNVTLSCEQNLNHDAMYWYRQDPGQGLRLIYYSQIVNDFQKGDIAEGYSVSREKKESFPLTVTSAQKNPTAFYLCASTLYSTGVLAEAFFGQGTRLTVV.

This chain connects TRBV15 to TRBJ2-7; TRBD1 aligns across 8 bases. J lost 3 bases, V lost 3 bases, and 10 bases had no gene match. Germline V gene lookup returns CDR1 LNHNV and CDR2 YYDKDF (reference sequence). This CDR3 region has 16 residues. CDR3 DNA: TGTGCCACCAGCAGGGGGACCGGGACAGGAGTCTACGAGCAGTACTTC. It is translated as CATSRGTGTGVYEQYF. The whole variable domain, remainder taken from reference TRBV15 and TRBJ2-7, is DAMVIQNPRYQVTQFGKPVTLSCSQTLNHNVMYWYQQKSSQAPKLLFHYYDKDFNNEADTPDNFQSRRPNTSFCFLDIRSPGLGDTAMYLCATSRGTGTGVYEQYFGPGTRLTVT.

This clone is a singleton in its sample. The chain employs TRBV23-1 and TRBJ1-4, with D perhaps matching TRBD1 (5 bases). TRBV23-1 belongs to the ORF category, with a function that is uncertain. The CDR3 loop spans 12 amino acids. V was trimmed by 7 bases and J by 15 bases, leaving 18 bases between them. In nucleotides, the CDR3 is TGCGCCAGCACTACCCACAAGGGGCGAGTGTTTTTT. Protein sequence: CASTTHKGRVFF.

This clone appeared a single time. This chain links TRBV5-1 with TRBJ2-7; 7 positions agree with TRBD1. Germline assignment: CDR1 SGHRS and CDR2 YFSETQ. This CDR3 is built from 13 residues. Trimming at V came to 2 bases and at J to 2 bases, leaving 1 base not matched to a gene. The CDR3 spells CASSFGQAYEQYF. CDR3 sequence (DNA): TGCGCCAGCAGCTTCGGACAGGCCTACGAGCAGTACTTC.

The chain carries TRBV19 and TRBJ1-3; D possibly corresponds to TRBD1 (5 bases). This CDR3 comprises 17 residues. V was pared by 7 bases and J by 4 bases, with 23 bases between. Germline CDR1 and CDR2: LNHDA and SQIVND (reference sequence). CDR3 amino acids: CASIPQGGRSKGNTIYF. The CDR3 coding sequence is TGTGCCAGTATTCCCCAGGGCGGCCGGTCGAAAGGAAACACCATATATTTT.

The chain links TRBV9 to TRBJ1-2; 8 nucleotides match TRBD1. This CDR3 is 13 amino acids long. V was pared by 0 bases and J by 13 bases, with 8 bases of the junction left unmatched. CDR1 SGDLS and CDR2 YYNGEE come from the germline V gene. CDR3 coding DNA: TGTGCCAGCAGCGTAGAGTCTCAGGGGGCGATCACCTTC. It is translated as CASSVESQGAITF.

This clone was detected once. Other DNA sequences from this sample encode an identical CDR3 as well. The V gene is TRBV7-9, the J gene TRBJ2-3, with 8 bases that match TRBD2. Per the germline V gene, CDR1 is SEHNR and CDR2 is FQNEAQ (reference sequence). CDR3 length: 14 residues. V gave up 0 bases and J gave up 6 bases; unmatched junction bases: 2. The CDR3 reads CASSLASGADTQYF. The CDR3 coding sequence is TGTGCCAGCAGCTTAGCTAGCGGGGCGGATACGCAGTATTTT.

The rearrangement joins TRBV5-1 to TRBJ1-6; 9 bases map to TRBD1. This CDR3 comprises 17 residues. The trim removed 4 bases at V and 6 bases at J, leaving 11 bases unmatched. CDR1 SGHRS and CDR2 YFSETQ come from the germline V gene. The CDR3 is CASSKAGQGYTNSPLHF. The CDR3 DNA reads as TGCGCCAGCAGCAAAGCGGGACAGGGATATACTAATTCACCCCTCCACTTT.

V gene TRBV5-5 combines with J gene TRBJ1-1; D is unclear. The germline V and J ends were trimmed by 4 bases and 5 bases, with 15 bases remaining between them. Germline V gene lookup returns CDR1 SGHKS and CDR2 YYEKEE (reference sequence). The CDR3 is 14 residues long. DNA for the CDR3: TGTGCCAGCAGCCGGGATACGGGCCGGACTGAAGCTTTCTTT. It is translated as CASSRDTGRTEAFF.